What follows are 21 T cell receptor beta chains derived from one specimen sequenced in a study of CD8+ T cells in alopecia areata. Treatment specified: oral pan-JAK inhibitor, 5-10 mg twice daily. Following RNA extraction, reverse transcription yielded cDNA that acted as the sequencing template. Assay: immunoSEQ multiplex PCR; the TCRdb copy retains only in-frame clones and omits some. The table lists 150,000 to 200,000 clones, about three fifths of them singletons. The sequences come from CD4+ T cells sorted from blood, collected at week 49, from a patient treated with tofacitinib. The origin of the receptors is a human donor with alopecia areata.

The gene calls are TRBV7-2 and TRBJ1-2, with D maybe TRBD1 (5 bases). There are 13 residues in the CDR3. Germline V gene sequence: CDR1 SGHTA, CDR2 FQGNSA. V was cut by 2 bases and J by 8 bases, with 12 bases left in between. The CDR3 nucleotides read TGTGCCAGCAGCTTATTGCTAGGGGTCGGCTACACCTTC. Protein sequence: CASSLLLGVGYTF.

With regard to this clone: This specimen includes other DNA sequences encoding the same CDR3. The chain links TRBV29-1 to TRBJ2-7; TRBD1 matches 7 bases. Trimming removed 4 bases from V and 0 bases from J; junction bases left unmatched: 0. This CDR3 spans 12 amino acids. The germline V gene has CDR1 SQVTM and CDR2 ANQGSEA. CDR3: CSVGTGSYEQYF. CDR3 in DNA: TGCAGCGTTGGGACAGGCTCCTACGAGCAGTACTTC.

This clone has only a few counts. The J gene is TRBJ1-2, the V gene TRBV10-3; the D gene is possibly TRBD1 (6 bases). Germline loops: CDR1 ENHRY, CDR2 SYGVKD. V lost 8 bases and J lost 0, with 13 bases in between. The CDR3 is 14 residues long. Here the CDR3 DNA reads TGTGCCATCTCTCCACAGGGCGCTAACTATGGCTACACCTTC. It is translated as CAISPQGANYGYTF.

The V and J genes are TRBV10-3 and TRBJ2-7, with 9 bases that match TRBD1. The V and J ends lost 4 bases and 4 bases, in that order; junction bases with no gene match: 5. Germline values: CDR1 ENHRY, CDR2 SYGVKD. The CDR3 consists of 14 residues. CDR3 sequence (DNA): TGTGCCATCAGTGGGGACAGGGCTGGATACGAGCAGTACTTC. This gives the protein CAISGDRAGYEQYF.

This clone has just a few counts. The V call is TRBV19, the J call TRBJ1-5; no definite D call. Trimming pared 5 bases from V and 2 bases from J, leaving 19 bases between. The germline V gene has CDR1 LNHDA and CDR2 SQIVND (reference sequence). This CDR3 region has 17 residues. The CDR3 loop reads CASSSRTGLGGNQPQHF. The CDR3 DNA reads as TGTGCCAGTAGTTCTCGGACGGGCTTGGGAGGCAATCAGCCCCAGCATTTT.

The chain is built from TRBV6-6 and TRBJ2-3; D is unresolved. V dropped 8 bases and J dropped 1 base, with 1 base sitting between them. Germline CDR1 MNHNY, CDR2 SVGAGI (reference sequence). CDR3 length equals 10 residues. The CDR3 loop reads CASRTDTQYF. The CDR3 bases are TGTGCCAGCCGCACAGATACGCAGTATTTT.

Remarks on this clone: Other DNA sequences from this sample encode an identical CDR3 as well. The chain has TRBV19 and TRBJ1-5, with D unclear. The V end was cut by 5 bases, the J end by 3 bases, with 8 bases between. The CDR3 is 13 amino acids. Germline lookup yields CDR1 LNHDA and CDR2 SQIVND (reference sequence). The CDR3 spells CASSSGFNQPQHF. Here the CDR3 DNA reads TGTGCCAGTAGTTCGGGTTTCAATCAGCCCCAGCATTTT.

The rearrangement uses TRBV25-1 and TRBJ2-3; 8 nucleotides agree with TRBD1. J lost 6 bases, V lost 5 bases, and 7 bases had no gene match. The CDR3 consists of 14 residues. Per germline, CDR1 MGHDK and CDR2 SYGVNS. The CDR3 coding sequence is TGTGCCAGCAGTCGGACAGGGCTCATGGATACGCAGTATTTT. Translated: CASSRTGLMDTQYF. Full variable domain (missing parts from reference TRBV25-1 and TRBJ2-3): EADIYQTPRYLVIGTGKKITLECSQTMGHDKMYWYQQDPGMELHLIHYSYGVNSTEKGDLSSESTVSRIRTEHFPLTLESARPSHTSQYLCASSRTGLMDTQYFGPGTRLTVL.

The chain joins TRBV11-2 to TRBJ2-5, with TRBD2 as a possible D gene (6 bases). The CDR3 extends over 14 amino acids. The germline V and J ends were trimmed by 3 bases and 2 bases, with 10 bases remaining between them. Looked up from germline, CDR1 is SGHAT and CDR2 is FQNNGV. CDR3 sequence (DNA): TGTGCCAGCAGCTTCGTGGGGAGGCAAGAGACCCAGTACTTC. This translates into CASSFVGRQETQYF.

This chain uses TRBV30 with TRBJ1-1; the D is unclear. The CDR3 is 12 residues long. CDR1 is GTSNPN and CDR2 is SVGIG in the germline V gene (reference sequence). Trimming pared 2 bases from V and 3 bases from J, leaving 7 bases between. CDR3 DNA sequence: TGTGCCTGGAGTTGGGGTTACACTGAAGCTTTCTTT. It encodes CAWSWGYTEAFF.

This chain joins TRBV7-9 and TRBJ2-1, with no clear D. Deletions cut 5 bases from V and 9 bases from J, with 8 bases between. This CDR3 region has 11 residues. The V gene's germline CDR1 is SEHNR and CDR2 FQNEAQ (reference sequence). This CDR3 reads CASSHSSEQFF. The CDR3 DNA is TGTGCCAGCAGCCATTCCAGTGAGCAGTTCTTC.

This clone came up a few times. The chain employs TRBV23-1 and TRBJ2-1; possibly TRBD1 or TRBD2 for D (8 bases each). TRBV23-1 qualifies as an ORF whose function is uncertain. V was clipped by 8 bases and J by 2 bases, with 25 bases between them. The CDR3 consists of 18 residues. The CDR3 nucleotides read TGCGCCAGCCCCTTAGCAGGGGGCGCGGGGGGTACCTACAATGAGCAGTTCTTC. Translation: CASPLAGGAGGTYNEQFF.

V is TRBV4-1 and J is TRBJ1-1, with D tentatively TRBD1 (5 bases). V lost 1 base to trimming and J lost 1 base, with 16 bases between them. This CDR3 is 17 amino acids long. The germline V gene encodes CDR1 MGHRA and CDR2 YSYEKL. The CDR3 bases are TGCGCCAGCAGCCAAGTAGGGCCGAAGGGGCCGAACACTGAAGCTTTCTTT. It translates to CASSQVGPKGPNTEAFF.

V and J are TRBV4-2 and TRBJ2-5; D gene unclear. Trimming pared 0 bases from V and 5 bases from J, leaving 16 bases between. This CDR3 has 16 amino acids. The germline V gene has CDR1 LGHNA and CDR2 YNFKEQ. This CDR3 is CASSQDGSGFEETQYF. DNA for the CDR3: TGTGCCAGCAGCCAAGATGGGTCGGGCTTTGAGGAGACCCAGTACTTC.

The chain links TRBV25-1 to TRBJ1-2; the D is unclear. Trimming took off 0 bases at V and 8 bases at J, with 7 bases between the two ends. The CDR3 extends over 12 amino acids. Germline V gives CDR1 MGHDK, CDR2 SYGVNS. CDR3 DNA sequence: TGTGCCAGCAGTGAATATCGGAGGGGCTACACCTTC. Translating gives CASSEYRRGYTF.

The CDR3 reads CASAPGQQLASPLHF. Here the CDR3 DNA reads TGTGCTAGTGCCCCGGGACAGCAGCTAGCTTCACCCCTCCACTTT. The chain has TRBV12-5 and TRBJ1-6, with 7 nucleotides matching TRBD1. CDR3 length: 15 residues. The germline CDR1 and CDR2 sequences are LGHNT and FRNRAP. The J segment lost 9 bases and the V segment lost 7 bases, leaving 12 bases of the junction unmatched.

The chain employs TRBV15 and TRBJ2-3, with D maybe TRBD2 (6 bases). Trimming took off 0 bases at V and 2 bases at J, with 15 bases between the two ends. This CDR3 is built from 17 residues. Germline V gene data show CDR1 as LNHNV and CDR2 as YYDKDF (reference sequence). DNA for the CDR3: TGTGCCACCAGCAGAGACCCTAAGGCGGGGATCACAGATACGCAGTATTTT. Residues: CATSRDPKAGITDTQYF.

This clone has a handful of counts. This CDR3 is CSVSQPIYEAFF. The CDR3 coding sequence is TGCAGCGTCTCCCAGCCCATTTATGAAGCTTTCTTT. This sequence joins TRBV29-1 and TRBJ1-1; D unresolved. Germline CDR1 SQVTM, CDR2 ANQGSEA. V lost 6 bases, J lost 7 bases, and 15 bases lay in between. The CDR3 runs 12 residues.

The table lists this clone with a count of one. This rearrangement joins TRBV7-6 to TRBJ2-3, with 7 bases matching TRBD2. The germline CDR1 and CDR2 sequences are SGHVS and FNYEAQ. The ends lost 8 bases at V and 0 bases at J; junction bases unmatched: 8. The length of the CDR3 is 15 residues. CDR3 sequence (DNA): TGTGCCAGCCGTACCGGGACTATCAGCACAGATACGCAGTATTTT. Translating it yields CASRTGTISTDTQYF.

This chain uses TRBV5-1 with TRBJ2-7; 8 bases map to TRBD1. V lost 4 bases to trimming and J lost 2 bases; unmatched junction nucleotides: 5. CDR1 and CDR2 (germline): SGHRS, YFSETQ. CDR3 length: 14 amino acids. The CDR3 sequence is CASSRDRLTYEQYF. CDR3 DNA: TGCGCCAGCAGCCGGGACAGGTTAACCTACGAGCAGTACTTC.

In this sample, this clone turned up a few times. V gene TRBV6-5 combines with J gene TRBJ2-6; D might be TRBD1 or TRBD2, each matching 5 bases. The CDR3 has 14 amino acids. V gave up 7 bases and J gave up 1 base, with 8 bases separating them. CDR1 MNHEY and CDR2 SVGAGI come from the germline V gene. The CDR3 coding sequence is TGTGCCAGCACGAGGGGATCTGGGGCCAACGTCCTGACTTTC. This translates into CASTRGSGANVLTF.